These T cell receptor beta chains were read from a single sample in a study of cytomegalovirus exposure and HLA in healthy donors. Data came from immunoSEQ multiplex PCR; TCRdb stores just in-frame clones and leaves some out. The sample has about 190,000 clones; 80% to 85% are singletons. Sequenced: PBMCs. The receptors shown here come from a woman under 30 in good health and CMV-seropositive. CDR3s include the opening cysteine and the closing phenylalanine or tryptophan. The order of the fields is V gene, CDR3 protein.

TRBV7-3	CASSLSHLETQYF
TRBV6-1	CASRERGGRETQYF
TRBV6-1	CASSAGDLRNTIYF
TRBV27	CASSFLVATDTQYF
TRBV19	CASSREGNYEQYF
TRBV15	CATSSELDDQPQHF
TRBV11-2	CASRQEGQGRRSYGYTF
TRBV4-2	CASSQDVFVRTGGAYGYTF
TRBV11-2	CASSTRDTVEAFF
TRBV4-1	CASSQEQGSEQFF
TRBV25-1	CASSDPGFGTEAFF
TRBV7-2	CASSASTGGGQPQHF
TRBV27	CASTGQGGETQYF
TRBV5-1	CASSPPGQTGELFF
TRBV13	CASSSYRGTGANVLTF
TRBV6-5	CASSYLEGTEAFF
TRBV4-1	CASSRDRTSEQYF
TRBV7-3	CASSAGPNSGANVLTF
TRBV7-9	CASSLVGREQYF
TRBV5-4	CASSNRDRGNLREQYF
TRBV6-1	CASSDLGNSPLHF
TRBV7-9	CASRGGADYEQYF
TRBV5-1	CASSRSGGLYQETQYF
TRBV6-5	CASSLSLLSSGNTIYF
TRBV5-5	CASSGEEVNTEAFF
TRBV27	CASTTTGGYGYTF
TRBV10-3	CAISEETGSQPQHF
TRBV4-1	CASSQDGQGDSPLHF
TRBV10-1	CASKRGVQGANYGYTF
TRBV6-5	CASTPDTDGVQPQHF
TRBV7-2	CASSPGHREAFF
TRBV7-9	CASSPHPTGNYGYTF
TRBV5-5	CASSPGTANTEAFF